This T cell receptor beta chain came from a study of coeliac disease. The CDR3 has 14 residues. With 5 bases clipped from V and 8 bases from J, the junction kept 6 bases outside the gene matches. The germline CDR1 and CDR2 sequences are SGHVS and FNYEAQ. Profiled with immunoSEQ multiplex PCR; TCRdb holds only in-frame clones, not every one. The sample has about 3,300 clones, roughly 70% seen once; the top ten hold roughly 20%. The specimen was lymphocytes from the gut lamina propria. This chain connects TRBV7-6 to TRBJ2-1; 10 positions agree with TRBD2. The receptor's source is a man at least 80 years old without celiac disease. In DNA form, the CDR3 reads TGTGCCAGCAGCCTTAGCGGGAGGTGGGATGAGCAGTTCTTC. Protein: CASSLSGRWDEQFF.